These T cell receptor beta chains were read from a single sample in a study of pediatric ulcerative colitis. TCRdb's copy holds only in-frame clones and misses some; the assay was immunoSEQ multiplex PCR. The data hold around 65,000 clones, with just over 75% observed a single time. Sequenced material: blood. The receptor source for this set is a boy aged 10-17 years with moderate ulcerative colitis. Each CDR3 is given with its conserved first and last residue. A D gene is named only where the DNA matches it firmly. Clone size is given for some rows only: seen once, a few or many times, or a class if the clone is expanded.

V: TRBV19
D: .
size: .
J: TRBJ2-6
DNA: TGTGCCAGTAGTACCCTCCCGGAGGGACAGTATTACTCTGGGGCCAACGTCCTGACTTTC
CDR3: CASSTLPEGQYYSGANVLTF

V: TRBV6-1
D: .
size: .
J: TRBJ2-5
DNA: TGTGCCAGCATAGGGTACTCAGAGACCCAGTACTTC
CDR3: CASIGYSETQYF

V: TRBV29-1
D: TRBD1
size: .
J: TRBJ1-2
DNA: TGCAGCGTTAGGACAGGGGGGTTTGATGGCTACACCTTC
CDR3: CSVRTGGFDGYTF

V: TRBV4-1
D: .
size: once
J: TRBJ1-6
DNA: TGCGCCAGCAGCCTGCCTTATTCACCCCTCCACTTT
CDR3: CASSLPYSPLHF

V: TRBV10-2
D: TRBD1
size: once
J: TRBJ2-2
DNA: TGCGCCAGCAGTGAACGGATACAGGGGAGAACCGGGGAGCTGTTTTTT
CDR3: CASSERIQGRTGELFF

V: TRBV19
D: .
size: .
J: TRBJ1-4
DNA: TGTGCCAGTAGTAGAGACAGCGCAGGAGCAAAACTGTTTTTT
CDR3: CASSRDSAGAKLFF

V: TRBV5-4
D: .
size: .
J: TRBJ2-1
DNA: TGTGCCAGCAGCTCTGGGACCCCAACGATCGACGGTGAGCAGTTCTTC
CDR3: CASSSGTPTIDGEQFF

V: TRBV5-8
D: .
size: .
J: TRBJ1-1
DNA: TGTGCCAGCAGCTTGAACGGTGCAGGATTTAACACTGAAGCTTTCTTT
CDR3: CASSLNGAGFNTEAFF

V: TRBV11-1
D: .
size: few
J: TRBJ1-1
DNA: TGTGCCAGCAGCTTAGCGACAGAAGCTTTCTTT
CDR3: CASSLATEAFF

V: TRBV7-3
D: TRBD2
size: .
J: TRBJ2-7
DNA: TGTGCCAGCAGCAGGACTAGCGGGAGTATATACGAGCAGTACTTC
CDR3: CASSRTSGSIYEQYF

V: TRBV6-4
D: .
size: .
J: TRBJ2-2
DNA: TGTGCCACGAGGGGGAACACCGGGGAGCTGTTTTTT
CDR3: CATRGNTGELFF

V: TRBV27
D: TRBD1
size: .
J: TRBJ2-3
DNA: TGTGCCAGCAGTTTAAACAGGGGAGATACGCAGTATTTT
CDR3: CASSLNRGDTQYF

V: TRBV19
D: .
size: .
J: TRBJ2-1
DNA: TGTGCCAGTAGTATTCCCTGGCCTAAGCATGAGCAGTTCTTC
CDR3: CASSIPWPKHEQFF

V: TRBV11-2
D: .
size: .
J: TRBJ1-6
DNA: TGTGCCAGCAGCTTGAGCGGGAGCTCCTATAATTCACCCCTCCACTTT
CDR3: CASSLSGSSYNSPLHF

V: TRBV7-3
D: .
size: .
J: TRBJ1-1
DNA: TGTGCCAGCAGCTTAAGGGGACAGAACACTGAAGCTTTCTTT
CDR3: CASSLRGQNTEAFF

V: TRBV9
D: .
size: few
J: TRBJ2-2
DNA: TGTGCCAGCAGCCAGGTAGCGCTGAACACCGGGGAGCTGTTTTTT
CDR3: CASSQVALNTGELFF

V: TRBV5-4
D: .
size: .
J: TRBJ2-7
DNA: TGTGCCAGCAGCTTGGTATCTCCTGACTACGAGCAGTACTTC
CDR3: CASSLVSPDYEQYF

V: TRBV10-1
D: .
size: .
J: TRBJ2-3
DNA: TGCGCCAGCAGCCCCGATCGACCTACAGATACGCAGTATTTT
CDR3: CASSPDRPTDTQYF

V: TRBV7-2
D: TRBD2
size: once
J: TRBJ2-5
DNA: TGTGCCAGCAGCCCTCCGGGTCTAGCGGGAGGGCGGGGGGAGACCCAGTACTTC
CDR3: CASSPPGLAGGRGETQYF

V: TRBV5-1
D: .
size: .
J: TRBJ1-1
DNA: TGCGCCAGCAGCTTGTCATCAGACACTGAAGCTTTCTTT
CDR3: CASSLSSDTEAFF

V: TRBV11-3
D: TRBD2
size: .
J: TRBJ2-5
DNA: TGTGCCAGCAGCCCCTCAAGCGGGAGTGAGACCCAGTACTTC
CDR3: CASSPSSGSETQYF

V: TRBV7-9
D: TRBD2
size: .
J: TRBJ2-7
DNA: TGTGCCAGCAGCCGGACTAGCGGCTCCTCCCGCTACGAGCAGTACTTC
CDR3: CASSRTSGSSRYEQYF

V: TRBV4-3
D: TRBD2
size: .
J: TRBJ2-3
DNA: TGCGCCAGCAGCCAAGAACCTAGCGGGACTAGCACAGATACGCAGTATTTT
CDR3: CASSQEPSGTSTDTQYF

V: TRBV2
D: .
size: few
J: TRBJ1-1
DNA: TGTGCCAGCATTCCCAGGGGTACGAGGAGCACTGAAGCTTTCTTT
CDR3: CASIPRGTRSTEAFF

V: TRBV7-6
D: TRBD2
size: .
J: TRBJ2-3
DNA: TGTGCCAGCAGCTTAGCGTCTAGCGGATACACAGATACGCAGTATTTT
CDR3: CASSLASSGYTDTQYF

V: TRBV19
D: .
size: .
J: TRBJ2-2
DNA: TGTGCCAGTAGTACCCTTAGCGTGCGGACCGGGGAGCTGTTTTTT
CDR3: CASSTLSVRTGELFF

V: TRBV30
D: TRBD1
size: .
J: TRBJ1-2
DNA: TGTGCCTGGCGTGGGGGGGTTGTGACAGGGGATGGCTACACCTTC
CDR3: CAWRGGVVTGDGYTF

V: TRBV6-5
D: .
size: .
J: TRBJ1-5
DNA: TGTGCCAGCAGGTCCGGGCTTCATGATTATGTCCAGCATTTT
CDR3: CASRSGLHDYVQHF

V: TRBV19
D: TRBD1
size: .
J: TRBJ1-1
DNA: TGTGCCAGCTACAGGGGGTGGAACACTGAAGCTTTCTTT
CDR3: CASYRGWNTEAFF

V: TRBV5-6
D: .
size: .
J: TRBJ2-7
DNA: TGTGCCAGCAGCCCCGAAGGGACTCGGGAGCAGTCAACCTACGAGCAGTACTTC
CDR3: CASSPEGTREQSTYEQYF

V: TRBV19
D: .
size: few
J: TRBJ1-2
DNA: TGTGCCAGTAGCCGGGAAGCTAACTATGGCTACACCTTC
CDR3: CASSREANYGYTF

V: TRBV18
D: .
size: .
J: TRBJ2-3
DNA: TGTGCCAGCTCACCACCGGGCGGTTTGGGGGATACGCAGTATTTT
CDR3: CASSPPGGLGDTQYF

V: TRBV5-3
D: .
size: once
J: TRBJ1-1
DNA: TGTGCCAGAAGCCAATCCCGTCTTTTTAATGAAGCTTTCTTT
CDR3: CARSQSRLFNEAFF

V: TRBV10-3
D: .
size: .
J: TRBJ1-5
DNA: TGTGCCATCAGTGAAGGTGGGAATAGCAATCAGCCCCAGCATTTT
CDR3: CAISEGGNSNQPQHF

V: TRBV30
D: .
size: .
J: TRBJ2-2
DNA: TGTGCCTGGAGTGTATCCGGGACGGACGGGGAGCTGTTTTTT
CDR3: CAWSVSGTDGELFF

V: TRBV18
D: .
size: .
J: TRBJ2-3
DNA: TGTGCCAGCTCAGCAAAAGATACGCAGTATTTT
CDR3: CASSAKDTQYF

V: TRBV2
D: TRBD2
size: .
J: TRBJ2-1
DNA: TGTGCCAGCAGTGCGACTAGCGGGAGCTTCAATGAGCAGTTCTTC
CDR3: CASSATSGSFNEQFF

V: TRBV6-5
D: TRBD1
size: .
J: TRBJ1-3
DNA: TGTGCCAGCAGTCTCGGACAGGGGGCCGGAAACACCATATATTTT
CDR3: CASSLGQGAGNTIYF

V: TRBV2
D: .
size: .
J: TRBJ1-6
DNA: TGTGCCAGCAGTGGACAGAGCTCCTATAATTCACCCCTCCACTTT
CDR3: CASSGQSSYNSPLHF

V: TRBV11-2
D: .
size: .
J: TRBJ1-1
DNA: TGTGCCAGCAGCTTAATCTGGGCAGGGGAGGCCACTGAAGCTTTCTTT
CDR3: CASSLIWAGEATEAFF

V: TRBV9
D: .
size: .
J: TRBJ1-6
DNA: TGTGCCAGCAGCGTAGTCTCCAAAGGTGGTTCACCCCTCCACTTT
CDR3: CASSVVSKGGSPLHF

V: TRBV29-1
D: TRBD2
size: .
J: TRBJ2-1
DNA: TGCAGCGTCACACTAATCCATAGGGGGACGATTGCGGGAGGTATCAATGAGCAGTTCTTC
CDR3: CSVTLIHRGTIAGGINEQFF

V: TRBV13
D: .
size: few
J: TRBJ1-6
DNA: TGTGCCAGCAGCTGGGGGGACAATTCACCCCTCCACTTT
CDR3: CASSWGDNSPLHF

V: TRBV7-9
D: .
size: .
J: TRBJ2-4
DNA: TGTGCCAGCAGCTTTACATCAACCGGTGGCAAAAACATTCAGTACTTC
CDR3: CASSFTSTGGKNIQYF

V: TRBV4-3
D: .
size: .
J: TRBJ2-3
DNA: TGCGCCAGCAGCCAAGAACTGGCGGGGGCAGGTTTGACAGATACGCAGTATTTT
CDR3: CASSQELAGAGLTDTQYF

V: TRBV7-3
D: .
size: .
J: TRBJ2-5
DNA: TGTGCCAGCAGCTTCTTTGCAGGGCAAGAGACCCAGTACTTC
CDR3: CASSFFAGQETQYF

V: TRBV19
D: TRBD1
size: .
J: TRBJ2-5
DNA: TGTGCCAGTAGTGAGGGGGCCCAAGAGACCCAGTACTTC
CDR3: CASSEGAQETQYF

V: TRBV12-5
D: .
size: .
J: TRBJ1-1
DNA: TGTGCTAGTGGTTTGTCGCGGTTTGGGAACACTGAAGCTTTCTTT
CDR3: CASGLSRFGNTEAFF

V: TRBV11-3
D: TRBD1
size: .
J: TRBJ2-7
DNA: TGTGCCAGCAGCTTAGCTTCAGGGGGCCTCTACGAGCAGTACTTC
CDR3: CASSLASGGLYEQYF